These T cell receptor beta chains were read from a single sample in a study of PD-1 blockade in classical Hodgkin lymphoma. The protocol was immunoSEQ multiplex PCR, while the TCRdb copy is restricted to in-frame clones and leaves out a portion. Of about 13,000 clones in the sample, approximately 86% were seen once. The source was peripheral blood mononuclear cells (PBMCs), collected at baseline. All receptors derive from a human donor with classical Hodgkin lymphoma. Both conserved end residues are part of each CDR3. D genes are given only for firm matches. The size field is filled for only some rows; it gives once, few, many or a size class.

cdr3_length: 15
d_call: TRBD1
clone_size: once
j_call: TRBJ1-6
v_call: TRBV30
cdr3_nt: TGTGCCTGGAGTGTACGGGGGACAGGGTTGAATCCCCTCCACTTT
cdr3_aa: CAWSVRGTGLNPLHF

cdr3_length: 13
d_call: NA
clone_size: once
j_call: TRBJ1-1
v_call: TRBV10-1
cdr3_nt: TGCGCCAGCAGTGAGACGGTGAACACTGAAGCTTTCTTT
cdr3_aa: CASSETVNTEAFF

cdr3_length: 16
d_call: NA
clone_size: few
j_call: TRBJ1-5
v_call: TRBV7-9
cdr3_nt: TGTGCCAGCAGCTTAGTATTAGGGGTGGTTTGTCAGCCCCAGCATTTT
cdr3_aa: CASSLVLGVVCQPQHF

cdr3_length: 15
d_call: NA
clone_size: NA
j_call: TRBJ1-2
v_call: TRBV19
cdr3_nt: TGTGCCAGTAGTCCCCATGGGGGGGCTAACTATGGCTACACCTTC
cdr3_aa: CASSPHGGANYGYTF

cdr3_length: 12
d_call: TRBD1
clone_size: NA
j_call: TRBJ2-2
v_call: TRBV2
cdr3_nt: TGTGCCAGCAGACAGGGGAACGGGGAGCTGTTTTTT
cdr3_aa: CASRQGNGELFF

cdr3_length: 15
d_call: NA
clone_size: few
j_call: TRBJ1-2
v_call: TRBV9
cdr3_nt: TGTGCCAGCAGCGTAACTACAGCTGGGGACTATGGCTACACCTTC
cdr3_aa: CASSVTTAGDYGYTF

cdr3_length: 17
d_call: NA
clone_size: NA
j_call: TRBJ1-1
v_call: TRBV7-8
cdr3_nt: TGTGCCAGCAGCTTAGCGACCCGATACGGGGGGCGAACTGAAGCTTTCTTT
cdr3_aa: CASSLATRYGGRTEAFF

cdr3_length: 15
d_call: NA
clone_size: NA
j_call: TRBJ2-5
v_call: TRBV6-5
cdr3_nt: TGTGCCAGCAGTCGAAGCTGGGGGGAAGAGGAGACCCAGTACTTC
cdr3_aa: CASSRSWGEEETQYF

cdr3_length: 15
d_call: NA
clone_size: NA
j_call: TRBJ1-1
v_call: TRBV6-5
cdr3_nt: TGTGCCAGCAGTTACCCAAAGGGGGGACTTACTGAAGCTTTCTTT
cdr3_aa: CASSYPKGGLTEAFF

cdr3_length: 14
d_call: NA
clone_size: once
j_call: TRBJ1-6
v_call: TRBV18
cdr3_nt: TGTGCCAGCTCGCACAGCTCCTATAATTCACCCCTCCACTTT
cdr3_aa: CASSHSSYNSPLHF

cdr3_length: 13
d_call: NA
clone_size: NA
j_call: TRBJ1-1
v_call: TRBV7-9
cdr3_nt: TGTGCCAGCAGCTTAGTCGCGAACACTGAAGCTTTCTTT
cdr3_aa: CASSLVANTEAFF

cdr3_length: 15
d_call: NA
clone_size: NA
j_call: TRBJ2-5
v_call: TRBV18
cdr3_nt: TGTGCCAGCTCACCGAACAGGGGCCGGGGGGAGACCCAGTACTTC
cdr3_aa: CASSPNRGRGETQYF

cdr3_length: 10
d_call: NA
clone_size: NA
j_call: TRBJ1-2
v_call: TRBV6-1
cdr3_nt: TGTGCCAGCAGGGGACGCTACGGGACCTTC
cdr3_aa: CASRGRYGTF

cdr3_length: 13
d_call: NA
clone_size: NA
j_call: TRBJ2-7
v_call: TRBV6-5
cdr3_nt: TGTGCCAGCAGTTCCTCAGGGTTCGACGAGCAGTACTTC
cdr3_aa: CASSSSGFDEQYF

cdr3_length: 17
d_call: NA
clone_size: NA
j_call: TRBJ1-4
v_call: TRBV15
cdr3_nt: TGTGCCACCAGCAGAGGAGGGATGATCGCAACTAATGAAAAACTGTTTTTT
cdr3_aa: CATSRGGMIATNEKLFF

cdr3_length: 15
d_call: NA
clone_size: NA
j_call: TRBJ2-1
v_call: TRBV27
cdr3_nt: TGTGCCAGCAGCCTTAAATCAGGGCCCAAGCTTGAGCAGTTCTTC
cdr3_aa: CASSLKSGPKLEQFF

cdr3_length: 15
d_call: NA
clone_size: few
j_call: TRBJ1-1
v_call: TRBV6-1
cdr3_nt: TGTGCCAGCAGTGAAGATTTTGAGGGGAGGACTGAAGCTTTCTTT
cdr3_aa: CASSEDFEGRTEAFF

cdr3_length: 16
d_call: TRBD2
clone_size: NA
j_call: TRBJ2-2
v_call: TRBV19
cdr3_nt: TGTGCCAGTAGTATGGGGCGGGAGGGCCTGAACGGGGAGCTGTTTTTT
cdr3_aa: CASSMGREGLNGELFF

cdr3_length: 12
d_call: TRBD2
clone_size: NA
j_call: TRBJ2-5
v_call: TRBV2
cdr3_nt: TGTGCCAGCGGATCGGGGGGGGAGACCCAGTACTTC
cdr3_aa: CASGSGGETQYF

cdr3_length: 15
d_call: NA
clone_size: NA
j_call: TRBJ1-1
v_call: TRBV5-5
cdr3_nt: TGTGCCAGCAGCTTTGCACTAGGATTGAACACTGAAGCTTTCTTT
cdr3_aa: CASSFALGLNTEAFF

cdr3_length: 15
d_call: NA
clone_size: once
j_call: TRBJ1-4
v_call: TRBV10-3
cdr3_nt: TGTGCCAGCAGTTACTTCGGGGGGCCGGATGAAAAACTGCTTTTT
cdr3_aa: CASSYFGGPDEKLLF

cdr3_length: 12
d_call: TRBD1
clone_size: once
j_call: TRBJ2-7
v_call: TRBV6-5
cdr3_nt: TGTGCCTGCCGGACAGGAATCTACGAGCAGTACTTC
cdr3_aa: CACRTGIYEQYF

cdr3_length: 13
d_call: NA
clone_size: NA
j_call: TRBJ2-7
v_call: TRBV5-1
cdr3_nt: TGCGCCAGCAGAATGGACGGCGGCTACGAGCAGTACTTC
cdr3_aa: CASRMDGGYEQYF

cdr3_length: 13
d_call: TRBD1
clone_size: NA
j_call: TRBJ1-1
v_call: TRBV6-1
cdr3_nt: TGTGCCAGCAGTGCCACAGGGGGCGGCCGAGCTTTCTTT
cdr3_aa: CASSATGGGRAFF

cdr3_length: 15
d_call: TRBD1
clone_size: NA
j_call: TRBJ2-7
v_call: TRBV19
cdr3_nt: TGTGCCAGTAGAAAGGGACAGGGTGTTACCTACGAGCAGTACTTC
cdr3_aa: CASRKGQGVTYEQYF

cdr3_length: 12
d_call: TRBD1
clone_size: NA
j_call: TRBJ1-1
v_call: TRBV30
cdr3_nt: TGTGCCTGCCACAGGGGGAACACTGAAGCTTTCTTT
cdr3_aa: CACHRGNTEAFF

cdr3_length: 15
d_call: NA
clone_size: NA
j_call: TRBJ1-6
v_call: TRBV7-6
cdr3_nt: TGTGCCAGCAGCACTGAGACAGGATGGGGTTCACCCCTCCACTTT
cdr3_aa: CASSTETGWGSPLHF

cdr3_length: 18
d_call: TRBD2
clone_size: NA
j_call: TRBJ2-1
v_call: TRBV7-3
cdr3_nt: TGTGCCAGCAGCCCCGGGACTAGCGGGGGGCAACCCCACAATGAGCAGTTCTTC
cdr3_aa: CASSPGTSGGQPHNEQFF

cdr3_length: 14
d_call: NA
clone_size: NA
j_call: TRBJ1-2
v_call: TRBV18
cdr3_nt: TGTGCCAGCTCAGCGAATACAGAGGCGGATGGCTACACCTTC
cdr3_aa: CASSANTEADGYTF

cdr3_length: 11
d_call: NA
clone_size: few
j_call: TRBJ1-1
v_call: TRBV30
cdr3_nt: TGTGCCAGGAGTGCGAACACTGAAGCTTTCTTT
cdr3_aa: CARSANTEAFF

cdr3_length: 15
d_call: TRBD1
clone_size: few
j_call: TRBJ1-3
v_call: TRBV6-5
cdr3_nt: TGTGCCAGCAGTTTCGGACAGGACTCTGGAAACACCATATATTTT
cdr3_aa: CASSFGQDSGNTIYF

cdr3_length: 13
d_call: NA
clone_size: NA
j_call: TRBJ2-7
v_call: TRBV6-5
cdr3_nt: TGTGCCAGCAGTTACCCCCCTCGGTACGAGCAGTACTTC
cdr3_aa: CASSYPPRYEQYF

cdr3_length: 16
d_call: TRBD1
clone_size: NA
j_call: TRBJ1-1
v_call: TRBV5-1
cdr3_nt: TGCGCCAGCAGCTTCGGACAGGGGGGAGCCTGGACTGAAGCTTTCTTT
cdr3_aa: CASSFGQGGAWTEAFF

cdr3_length: 16
d_call: TRBD1
clone_size: NA
j_call: TRBJ1-3
v_call: TRBV6-6
cdr3_nt: TGTGCCAGCAGTACCACAGGGGTTAAAGCTGGAAACACCATATATTTT
cdr3_aa: CASSTTGVKAGNTIYF

cdr3_length: 13
d_call: NA
clone_size: NA
j_call: TRBJ2-2
v_call: TRBV9
cdr3_nt: TGTGCCAGCAGCGTAACAGACACCGGGGAGCTGTTTTTT
cdr3_aa: CASSVTDTGELFF

cdr3_length: 13
d_call: TRBD1
clone_size: NA
j_call: TRBJ1-1
v_call: TRBV6-1
cdr3_nt: TGTGCCAGCAGTGAGGGGGACAGGGGAAAAGCTTTCTTT
cdr3_aa: CASSEGDRGKAFF

cdr3_length: 14
d_call: NA
clone_size: NA
j_call: TRBJ2-1
v_call: TRBV10-3
cdr3_nt: TGTGCCACGGTGTATAGCGACCTGTACAATGAGCAGTTCTTC
cdr3_aa: CATVYSDLYNEQFF

cdr3_length: 16
d_call: NA
clone_size: NA
j_call: TRBJ2-7
v_call: TRBV27
cdr3_nt: TGTGCCAGCAGTTTTAGGCCGGAGCCCCCGCCCTACGAGCAGTACTTC
cdr3_aa: CASSFRPEPPPYEQYF

cdr3_length: 14
d_call: NA
clone_size: once
j_call: TRBJ1-1
v_call: TRBV5-1
cdr3_nt: TGCGCCAGCAGCGGCGTAGGGGAGAACACTGAAGCTTTCTTT
cdr3_aa: CASSGVGENTEAFF

cdr3_length: 17
d_call: TRBD2
clone_size: NA
j_call: TRBJ2-2
v_call: TRBV4-1
cdr3_nt: TGCGCCAGCAGCCAGGCAGTAGCGGGGAGGGGCACCGGGGAGCTGTTTTTT
cdr3_aa: CASSQAVAGRGTGELFF

cdr3_length: 17
d_call: NA
clone_size: NA
j_call: TRBJ1-5
v_call: TRBV15
cdr3_nt: TGTGCCACCAGCAGAGATATTTACAGGGAGTCGAATCAGCCCCAGCATTTT
cdr3_aa: CATSRDIYRESNQPQHF

cdr3_length: 17
d_call: TRBD1
clone_size: NA
j_call: TRBJ2-7
v_call: TRBV28
cdr3_nt: TGTGCCAGCAGTTTAGTGATCGGGACAGGGGGACCCTACGAGCAGTACTTC
cdr3_aa: CASSLVIGTGGPYEQYF

cdr3_length: 13
d_call: NA
clone_size: NA
j_call: TRBJ1-2
v_call: TRBV6-6
cdr3_nt: TGTGCCAGCAGTCCAGGGTTTAACTATGGCTACACCTTC
cdr3_aa: CASSPGFNYGYTF

cdr3_length: 16
d_call: NA
clone_size: NA
j_call: TRBJ1-1
v_call: TRBV2
cdr3_nt: TGTGCCAGCAGTGAACAGGGTTCTCGGGGTGGCACTGAAGCTTTCTTT
cdr3_aa: CASSEQGSRGGTEAFF

cdr3_length: 15
d_call: NA
clone_size: NA
j_call: TRBJ1-3
v_call: TRBV6-5
cdr3_nt: TGTGCCACCCAACCAGGAACCAACTTCGGGAACACCATATATTTT
cdr3_aa: CATQPGTNFGNTIYF

cdr3_length: 11
d_call: NA
clone_size: NA
j_call: TRBJ2-2
v_call: TRBV28
cdr3_nt: TGTGCCAGCAGTTTAGTCGGGGAGCTGTTTTTT
cdr3_aa: CASSLVGELFF

cdr3_length: 13
d_call: NA
clone_size: NA
j_call: TRBJ1-4
v_call: TRBV2
cdr3_nt: TGTGCCAGCTGCCGGGAATTTAATGAAAAACTGTTTTTT
cdr3_aa: CASCREFNEKLFF

cdr3_length: 13
d_call: NA
clone_size: NA
j_call: TRBJ1-3
v_call: TRBV5-6
cdr3_nt: TGTGCCAGCAGCTTGTCCCCCGGAAACACCATATATTTT
cdr3_aa: CASSLSPGNTIYF

cdr3_length: 14
d_call: TRBD1
clone_size: NA
j_call: TRBJ2-7
v_call: TRBV28
cdr3_nt: TGTGCCAGCAGTGTTGGGACAGGGTCCCACGAGCAGTACTTC
cdr3_aa: CASSVGTGSHEQYF

cdr3_length: 15
d_call: NA
clone_size: NA
j_call: TRBJ2-2
v_call: TRBV29-1
cdr3_nt: TGCAGCGTTGAAGACTATCTCCAGGGAACCGGGGAGCTGTTTTTT
cdr3_aa: CSVEDYLQGTGELFF